These 19 T cell receptor beta chains share one sample of origin, sequenced in a study of blood T cell repertoires in COVID-19. Clones were sequenced by immunoSEQ multiplex PCR, and TCRdb holds only the in-frame ones, with some missing. Among over 150,000 clones listed, about four fifths were seen once. What was sequenced was peripheral blood. Every receptor here comes from a woman over 75 with COVID-19, enrolled during active disease.

CDR3 sequence: CASSPGGAGGDTQYF. The CDR3 nucleotides read TGTGCCAGCTCACCAGGCGGGGCCGGGGGAGATACGCAGTATTTT. This chain uses TRBV18 with TRBJ2-3; D is perhaps TRBD2 (6 bases). The V gene's germline CDR1 is KGHSH and CDR2 LQKENI. The CDR3 extends over 15 amino acids. Trimming shortened V by 2 bases and J by 5 bases, and 14 bases separated the two germline ends. Full variable domain (missing parts from reference TRBV18 and TRBJ2-3): NAGVMQNPRHLVRRRGQEARLRCSPMKGHSHVYWYRQLPEEGLKFMVYLQKENIIDESGMPKERFSAEFPKEGPSILRIQQVVRGDSAAYFCASSPGGAGGDTQYFGPGTRLTVL.

The CDR3 DNA reads TGTGCCAGCAGCCGCGCTACGGGGGGGACTAGCGAATACGAGCAGTACTTC. Translating gives CASSRATGGTSEYEQYF. The V call is TRBV4-2, the J call TRBJ2-7, with TRBD2 matching 10 bases. V lost 4 bases to trimming and J lost 4 bases; unmatched junction nucleotides: 13. Germline V lookup: CDR1 LGHNA, CDR2 YNFKEQ. The CDR3 has 17 amino acids.

This clone came up a few times. This sequence joins TRBV15 and TRBJ1-1; D remains ambiguous. There are 13 residues in the CDR3. Germline CDR1 and CDR2: LNHNV and YYDKDF (reference sequence). Trimming pared 0 bases from V and 9 bases from J, leaving 11 bases between. The CDR3 protein is CATSRDHPAQAFF. For the CDR3, the DNA is TGTGCCACCAGCAGAGACCACCCAGCGCAAGCTTTCTTT.

The chain combines TRBV5-1 with TRBJ2-3; TRBD2 aligns across 7 bases. CDR3 size: 15 residues. Per germline, CDR1 SGHRS and CDR2 YFSETQ. V shed 4 bases, J shed 0 bases, and the junction held 5 bases outside the gene matches. The CDR3 loop reads CASSPSGTSTDTQYF. The CDR3 DNA follows: TGCGCCAGCAGCCCCAGCGGGACTAGCACAGATACGCAGTATTTT.

For the CDR3, the DNA is TGTGCCAGCAGTTACCCTCAGGGAGGCGAGACCCAGTACTTC. It is translated as CASSYPQGGETQYF. V is TRBV6-2 or TRBV6-3 and J is TRBJ2-5, with D possibly being TRBD2 (6 bases). The CDR3 has 14 residues. Germline V gene lookup returns CDR1 MNHEY and CDR2 SVGEGT. Trimming took off 2 bases at V and 5 bases at J, with 12 bases between the two ends.

The rearrangement uses TRBV10-2 and TRBJ1-1, with TRBD1 identical over 7 bases. The V segment lost 2 bases and the J segment 5 bases; nucleotides outside the gene matches: 8. Looked up from germline, CDR1 is WSHSY and CDR2 is SAAADI. This CDR3 region has 15 residues. In DNA form, the CDR3 reads TGCGCCAGCAGTGAGCCTGATTACAGGGGAACTGAAGCTTTCTTT. Translating gives CASSEPDYRGTEAFF.

The chain carries TRBV9 and TRBJ2-1; a weak D match, TRBD2 (6 bases). This CDR3 contains 13 residues. Germline-derived CDR1 and CDR2 are SGDLS and YYNGEE. V lost 0 bases to trimming and J lost 10 bases, with 11 bases between them. The CDR3 coding sequence is TGTGCCAGCAGCGTAGTACCGGGGGTAGAGCAGTTCTTC. Encoded protein: CASSVVPGVEQFF.

This clone turned up a few times. This chain uses TRBV21-1 with TRBJ1-5; TRBD1 is the table's D call, not checked against the DNA. TRBV21-1 counts as a pseudogene. The length of the CDR3 is 15 residues. CDR3 DNA: TGTGCCAGCACCAATAACAGGGGCCGTAGTCAGCCCCAGCATTTT. Encoded protein: CASTNNRGRSQPQHF.

The CDR3 DNA follows: TGTGCCACCAGCAGAGATGTCGTCAACAGAGGGGAGACCCAGTACTTC. This encodes CATSRDVVNRGETQYF. J is TRBJ2-5 and V is TRBV15, with D possibly being TRBD2 (5 bases). The CDR3 length is 16 residues. Looked up from germline, CDR1 is LNHNV and CDR2 is YYDKDF (reference sequence). Trimming took 0 bases from V and 5 from J, leaving 16 bases between them.

The chain joins TRBV6-4 to TRBJ2-2; perhaps TRBD2 as D (5 bases). CDR3 length equals 14 residues. Trimming took off 4 bases at V and 3 bases at J, with 9 bases between the two ends. From germline, CDR1 is MRHNA and CDR2 SNTAGT. The CDR3 bases are TGTGCCAGCAGTGTGGAGAGGGACACCGGGGAGCTGTTTTTT. Protein sequence: CASSVERDTGELFF.

Here the CDR3 DNA reads TGTGCCAGCAGTCGGGACACCTACACAGATACGCAGTATTTT. Translated, it gives CASSRDTYTDTQYF. This chain joins TRBV6-2 or TRBV6-3 and TRBJ2-3; perhaps TRBD1 as D (6 bases). V dropped 5 bases and J dropped 2 bases, with 11 bases sitting between them. The CDR3 is 14 amino acids. Germline CDR1 is MNHEY and CDR2 is SVGEGT.

The chain combines TRBV18 with TRBJ2-5; possible D gene TRBD1, 6 bases. Trimming cost V 2 bases and J 5 bases, with 12 bases left between them. This CDR3 is 14 amino acids long. Germline V gives CDR1 KGHSH, CDR2 LQKENI. CDR3 in DNA: TGTGCCAGCTCACCATCACAGGGCAAGGAGACCCAGTACTTC. Translating gives CASSPSQGKETQYF.

The CDR3 region is CASSSQGKVETQYF. DNA of the CDR3: TGTGCCAGCAGCTCTCAGGGGAAAGTAGAGACCCAGTACTTC. The chain employs TRBV7-2 and TRBJ2-5, with D possibly being TRBD1 (6 bases). The germline CDR1 and CDR2 sequences are SGHTA and FQGNSA. The CDR3 totals 14 residues. The V end was cut by 4 bases, the J end by 4 bases, with 13 bases between.

This chain connects TRBV7-2 to TRBJ2-7, with TRBD1 identical over 7 bases. The trim removed 5 bases at V and 1 base at J, leaving 5 bases unmatched. The CDR3 extends over 14 amino acids. Germline lookup yields CDR1 SGHTA and CDR2 FQGNSA. The CDR3 region is CASSAYRGSYEQYF. The CDR3 DNA sequence: TGTGCCAGCAGCGCCTACAGGGGATCCTACGAGCAGTACTTC. Combining the CDR3 with reference TRBV7-2 and TRBJ2-7 gives the whole variable domain GAGVSQSPSNKVTEKGKDVELRCDPISGHTALYWYRQSLGQGLEFLIYFQGNSAPDKSGLPSDRFSAERTGGSVSTLTIQRTQQEDSAVYLCASSAYRGSYEQYFGPGTRLTVT.

The chain has TRBV6-4 and TRBJ1-2; tentative D call: TRBD1 (6 bases). The CDR3 consists of 15 residues. Trimming removed 5 bases from V and 4 bases from J, with 17 bases in between. Germline values: CDR1 MRHNA, CDR2 SNTAGT. CDR3 protein: CASSKGDPWSYGYTF. CDR3 nucleotide sequence: TGTGCCAGCAGTAAGGGGGATCCCTGGAGCTATGGCTACACCTTC.

The gene calls are TRBV19 and TRBJ2-3; TRBD2 matches at 16 bases. The CDR3 spans 15 residues. Germline trimming cut 5 bases from V and 4 bases from J; bases unmatched to any gene: 0. Per germline, CDR1 LNHDA and CDR2 SQIVND (reference sequence). The DNA of the CDR3 is TGTGCCAGTAGTGGGACTAGCGGGGGGGCAGATACGCAGTATTTT. This encodes CASSGTSGGADTQYF.

J is TRBJ1-5 and V is TRBV12-3 or TRBV12-4; D is unclear. Trimming removed 5 bases from V and 0 bases from J, with 5 bases in between. The CDR3 loop spans 13 amino acids. The CDR3 DNA reads as TGTGCCAGCAGTCTTGTTAGCAATCAGCCCCAGCATTTT. Residues: CASSLVSNQPQHF.

This clone came up once. The CDR3 DNA reads as TGTGCCCGTCGGGGTGGAAACACCATATATTTT. This translates into CARRGGNTIYF. The chain employs TRBV30 and TRBJ1-3; D remains ambiguous. V was trimmed by 8 bases and J by 3 bases, leaving 8 bases between them. The CDR3 runs 11 residues. The germline gives CDR1 GTSNPN, CDR2 SVGIG (reference sequence).

The chain combines TRBV19 with TRBJ1-1; perhaps TRBD1 as D (6 bases). V lost 2 bases and J 1 base, leaving 11 bases between the germline ends. The length of the CDR3 is 15 residues. CDR1 LNHDA and CDR2 SQIVND come from the germline V gene (reference sequence). This CDR3 is CASSIMGAGNTEAFF. CDR3 nucleotide sequence: TGTGCCAGTAGTATAATGGGGGCCGGGAACACTGAAGCTTTCTTT.